Sequencing of this T cell receptor beta chain was carried out in a study of CD8 T cells in Susac syndrome. Overall study findings and caveats: None of the CD4+ T cell repertoires in Susac syndrome showed clonal expansion.

About this clonotype itself: Antigen: not known.

Looked up from germline, CDR1 is SGHRS and CDR2 is YFSETQ. With V trimmed by 0 bases and J by 6 bases, 3 bases remained unmatched. The CDR3 runs 16 residues. Random-hexamer reverse transcription was applied to about 0.45 to 1 ug RNA. TCR beta CDR3 was amplified by immunoSEQ covering 54 Vbeta and 13 Jbeta. Each CDR3 protein is one row after TCRdb ran MiXCR on the immunoSEQ multiplex PCR reads. The table has approximately 190,000 distinct CDR3 sequences, roughly 91% seen once. Input material: CD4+ T cells from PBMCs. This receptor was obtained from a human donor with Susac syndrome. The genes are TRBV5-1 and TRBJ2-1; TRBD2 matches at 13 bases. The CDR3: CASSLELAGGGNEQFF. For the CDR3, the DNA is TGCGCCAGCAGCTTGGAACTAGCGGGAGGGGGCAATGAGCAGTTCTTC.